This TCR beta chain was sequenced in a study of blood T cell repertoires in COVID-19. Background on the study: Samples representing acute and convalescent COVID-19 were sourced from the United States, Italy and Spain.

Between the trimmed V and J ends, which lost 0 bases and 6 bases, there was a span of 7 bases. CDR1 is SGDLS, CDR2 YYNGEE, per germline. There are 13 residues in the CDR3. Repertoires were generated with immunoSEQ multiplex PCR, while TCRdb's copy carries only in-frame clones and drops some. The table shows about 150,000 clones, with 85% to 90% occurring only once. Sequencing was done on a sample of peripheral blood. The V gene is TRBV9, the J gene TRBJ1-5, with D unclear. This receptor was taken from a woman aged 40 to 50 with acute or convalescent COVID-19. The CDR3 nucleotides read TGTGCCAGCAGCGTAGCCCCCGGTCAGCCCCAGCATTTT. This codes for CASSVAPGQPQHF.